This TCR beta chain emerged from a study of T cell responses to AZD1222 COVID-19 vaccine. Sequencing was performed with immunoSEQ multiplex PCR; in TCRdb, only in-frame clones are kept and a portion is missing. The sample yields under 170,000 clones, more than 80% seen once. Trimming stripped 8 bases from V and 3 bases from J, with 17 bases between. The CDR3 covers 14 residues. Germline CDR1 reads MNHEY; CDR2 reads SMNVEV (reference sequence). The gene calls are TRBV27 and TRBJ2-7; D possibly matches TRBD1 or TRBD2 (5 bases each). The receptor's source is an adult who received the AZD1222 COVID-19 vaccine. Sequences were derived from peripheral blood, sampled 28 days after the second AZD1222 dose. CDR3 loop: CASAGAGRVYEQYF. In DNA form, the CDR3 reads TGTGCCAGCGCCGGGGCCGGAAGAGTCTACGAGCAGTACTTC.